Following are 21 T cell receptor beta chains from one sample sequenced in a study of control samples from healthy donors and cancer patients. This table comes from immunoSEQ multiplex PCR, and its TCRdb copy is limited to in-frame clones, with some not included. The profile shows approximately 60,000 clones, about nine tenths of them singletons. The sample taken for sequencing was PBMCs. All receptors come from a woman aged 50 to 60 with colorectal cancer.

This sequence joins TRBV28 and TRBJ1-5; D unclear. CDR3 length: 12 residues. Trimming took 10 bases from V and 0 from J, leaving 7 bases between them. From germline, CDR1 is MDHEN and CDR2 SYDVKM. CDR3 protein: CATKDSNQPQHF. For the CDR3, the DNA is TGTGCCACCAAGGATAGCAATCAGCCCCAGCATTTT.

This clone was observed a single time. The V and J genes are TRBV28 and TRBJ1-2; 7 nucleotides line up with TRBD1. This CDR3 has 14 residues. Germline V CDR1 and CDR2: MDHEN, SYDVKM. With 5 bases clipped from V and 4 bases from J, the junction kept 7 bases outside the gene matches. The CDR3 spells CASSPQTGTYGYTF. CDR3 sequence (DNA): TGTGCCAGCAGTCCCCAGACAGGGACCTATGGCTACACCTTC.

The J gene is TRBJ1-1, the V gene TRBV29-1; D possibly corresponds to TRBD1 (5 bases). The CDR3 is 13 residues long. Trimming cost V 7 bases and J 3 bases, with 15 bases left between them. The germline V gene encodes CDR1 SQVTM and CDR2 ANQGSEA. This CDR3 reads CSGRGRGDTEAFF. CDR3 in DNA: TGCAGCGGGAGGGGCCGGGGGGACACTGAAGCTTTCTTT.

The chain combines TRBV7-2 with TRBJ1-2, with D unclear. The CDR3 totals 16 residues. Looked up from germline, CDR1 is SGHTA and CDR2 is FQGNSA. Trimming took off 2 bases at V and 2 bases at J, with 15 bases between the two ends. The CDR3 loop reads CASSLNNGVQNYGYTF. CDR3 nucleotides: TGTGCCAGCAGCTTAAACAACGGGGTTCAGAACTATGGCTACACCTTC. The variable domain in full, completed from reference TRBV7-2 and TRBJ1-2, reads GAGVSQSPSNKVTEKGKDVELRCDPISGHTALYWYRQSLGQGLEFLIYFQGNSAPDKSGLPSDRFSAERTGGSVSTLTIQRTQQEDSAVYLCASSLNNGVQNYGYTFGSGTRLTVV.

The rearrangement joins TRBV15 to TRBJ2-2; D is possibly TRBD2 (6 bases). The V end was cut by 8 bases, the J end by 6 bases, with 16 bases between. Looked up from germline, CDR1 is LNHNV and CDR2 is YYDKDF (reference sequence). There are 14 residues in the CDR3. CDR3 residues: CATGSEGHAGELFF. In DNA, the CDR3 is TGTGCCACCGGGTCGGAGGGGCATGCCGGGGAGCTGTTTTTT.

The chain has TRBV7-9 and TRBJ2-2; no clear D gene. This CDR3 is 14 amino acids long. Per the germline V gene, CDR1 is SEHNR and CDR2 is FQNEAQ (reference sequence). Trimming removed 4 bases at V and 5 bases at J, with 11 bases between. Written as DNA, the CDR3 is TGTGCCAGCAGCTCGGCGACACCAACCGGGGAGCTGTTTTTT. It translates to CASSSATPTGELFF.

The rearrangement uses TRBV7-9 and TRBJ2-7; possibly TRBD1 or TRBD2 for D (5 bases each). This CDR3 has 15 amino acids. The V gene lost 5 bases and the J gene lost 3 bases, with 17 bases spanning the gap. Germline CDR1 and CDR2: SEHNR and FQNEAQ (reference sequence). CDR3 region: CASSEILWGSYEQYF. CDR3 DNA sequence: TGTGCCAGCAGCGAAATTTTGTGGGGGAGCTACGAGCAGTACTTC.

CDR3 in DNA: TGTGCCAGCAGAATAGACAGGGCTGGGACTGAAGCTTTCTTT. Residues: CASRIDRAGTEAFF. This chain joins TRBV18 and TRBJ1-1, with 7 bases lining up with TRBD1. Germline V gene sequence: CDR1 KGHSH, CDR2 LQKENI. With 8 bases clipped from V and 5 bases from J, the junction kept 11 bases outside the gene matches. The CDR3 has 14 amino acids.

This chain links TRBV5-5 with TRBJ2-3; 12 positions match TRBD2. CDR1 and CDR2 from the germline V gene are SGHKS and YYEKEE (reference sequence). The length of the CDR3 is 16 residues. V gave up 0 bases and J gave up 7 bases; unmatched junction bases: 6. The CDR3 DNA reads TGTGCCAGCAGCTTGGCAGGACTAGCGGGATCAAATACGCAGTATTTT. Its translation: CASSLAGLAGSNTQYF.

The chain links TRBV10-3 to TRBJ1-1; D gene unclear. Germline CDR1 reads ENHRY; CDR2 reads SYGVKD. The CDR3 sequence is 14 residues long. Trimming left V 8 bases short and J 3 bases short, with 16 bases between. CDR3 sequence (DNA): TGTGCCATCGGAGGCAGGTCAGGAGACACTGAAGCTTTCTTT. It translates to CAIGGRSGDTEAFF.

The chain couples TRBV7-9 to TRBJ2-5; TRBD2 might be the D (6 bases). The CDR3 covers 17 residues. V lost 1 base and J lost 4, with 19 bases in between. Germline lookup yields CDR1 SEHNR and CDR2 FQNEAQ (reference sequence). CDR3 coding DNA: TGTGCCAGCAGCTTAGAGGGCGGCCGGGGGATCCGAGAGACCCAGTACTTC. It translates to CASSLEGGRGIRETQYF.

This clone was observed once. The chain has TRBV6-1 and TRBJ2-1; 8 nucleotides line up with TRBD2. In germline, CDR1 is MNHNS, CDR2 SASEGT. J was trimmed by 10 bases and V by 2 bases; bases with no gene match: 13. The CDR3 covers 16 residues. The CDR3 sequence: CASSEPGGPIRHEQFF. The CDR3, as DNA: TGTGCCAGCAGTGAACCGGGAGGGCCAATTCGCCACGAGCAGTTCTTC.

This clone occurred once. This sequence joins TRBV12-3 or TRBV12-4 and TRBJ2-1; D gene ambiguous. The CDR3 length is 12 residues. The V gene lost 3 bases and the J gene lost 15 bases, with 15 bases spanning the gap. This chain's CDR3 is CASSLGWQGGFF. Written as DNA, the CDR3 is TGTGCCAGCAGTTTGGGGTGGCAAGGCGGGTTCTTC.

J is TRBJ2-1 and V is TRBV3-1 (or the pseudogene TRBV3-2); no definite D call. From germline, CDR1 is LGHDT and CDR2 YNNKEL (reference sequence). The CDR3 runs to 11 residues. Trimming stripped 4 bases from V and 5 bases from J, with 3 bases between. DNA for the CDR3: TGTGCCAGCAGCCTTCACAATGAGCAGTTCTTC. It encodes CASSLHNEQFF.

This clone was found once. The CDR3 loop reads CASSTSGANTGELFF. CDR3 in DNA: TGCGCCAGCTCGACTAGCGGGGCGAACACCGGGGAGCTGTTTTTT. This sequence joins TRBV5-1 and TRBJ2-2, with 11 bases fitting TRBD2. The J segment lost 0 bases and the V segment lost 7 bases, leaving 2 bases of the junction unmatched. The CDR3 has 15 amino acids. Germline CDR1 is SGHRS and CDR2 is YFSETQ.

The V call is TRBV2, the J call TRBJ1-4; D gene uncertain. Germline assignment: CDR1 SNHLY and CDR2 FYNNEI. Deletions cut 4 bases from V and 8 bases from J, with 20 bases between. The CDR3 is made up of 16 amino acids. The CDR3 region has the DNA TGTGCCAGCAGTGTCGGTCAGGCATACTTGGGGGAAAAACTGTTTTTT. Amino acids: CASSVGQAYLGEKLFF.

The chain carries TRBV7-7 and TRBJ2-2, with 10 bases matching TRBD2. Germline CDR1 is SSHAT and CDR2 is FNYEAQ (reference sequence). Germline trimming cut 5 bases from V and 6 bases from J; bases unmatched to any gene: 6. The CDR3 extends over 15 amino acids. CDR3 loop: CASSESGRAPGELFF. The CDR3 DNA reads TGTGCCAGCAGCGAAAGCGGGAGGGCCCCCGGGGAGCTGTTTTTT. Full variable domain (rest looked up from reference TRBV7-7 and TRBJ2-2): GAGVSQSPRYKVTKRGQDVTLRCDPISSHATLYWYQQALGQGPEFLTYFNYEAQPDKSGLPSDRFSAERPEGSISTLTIQRTEQRDSAMYRCASSESGRAPGELFFGEGSRLTVL.

J is TRBJ1-5 and V is TRBV19; D is undetermined. This CDR3 comprises 16 residues. V was cut by 1 base and J by 1 base, with 11 bases left in between. Germline CDR1 and CDR2: LNHDA and SQIVND (reference sequence). The CDR3 here is CASSIGPRLSNQPQHF. CDR3 in DNA: TGTGCCAGTAGTATAGGTCCCCGTTTGAGCAATCAGCCCCAGCATTTT.

This chain connects TRBV5-1 to TRBJ2-2; D remains ambiguous. Trimming pared 1 base from V and 3 bases from J, leaving 7 bases between. This CDR3 contains 14 residues. CDR1 is SGHRS, CDR2 YFSETQ, per germline. CDR3 sequence: CASSLRAYTGELFF. In DNA, the CDR3 is TGCGCCAGCAGCTTGCGAGCGTACACCGGGGAGCTGTTTTTT.

This clone was picked up a small number of times. CDR3 region: CASSRRDIQYNEQFF. CDR3 nucleotides: TGTGCCAGCAGCCGTCGGGACATCCAATACAATGAGCAGTTCTTC. The V gene is TRBV7-9, the J gene TRBJ2-1; the D gene is possibly TRBD1 (6 bases). CDR1 SEHNR and CDR2 FQNEAQ come from the germline V gene (reference sequence). Trimming shortened V by 5 bases and J by 4 bases, and 15 bases separated the two germline ends. The CDR3 loop spans 15 amino acids.

The chain combines TRBV11-2 with TRBJ2-7; D possibly corresponds to TRBD2 (5 bases). In germline, CDR1 is SGHAT, CDR2 FQNNGV. V lost 3 bases to trimming and J lost 6 bases, with 6 bases between them. CDR3 length equals 11 residues. CDR3 residues: CASSFGGEQYF. The CDR3 nucleotides are TGTGCCAGCAGCTTCGGAGGCGAGCAGTACTTC.